The T cell receptor (beta chain) described here comes from a study of CD8 T cells in ankylosing spondylitis. Study results and limitations: A TCR beta motif of roughly 8 highly homologous variants appeared characteristic of ankylosing spondylitis blood. Significant enrichment of disease-linked clones was reported in matched ankylosing spondylitis synovial fluid. CD8+ disease-linked clones were present at relatively low frequencies in blood. There were earlier reports of some motif variants in reactive arthritis synovial fluid and blood.

Using quantitative 5'-RACE with molecular barcodes, the authors made TCR beta libraries. TCRdb ran MiXCR on the 5' RACE reads and lists one entry per CDR3 protein. This sample has 700,000 or so distinct CDR3 sequences, with around 20% found just once. CDR1 and CDR2 from the germline V gene are SGHTA and FQGNSA. V trimming: 5 bases; J trimming: 8 bases; junction bases outside the gene matches: 7. The CDR3 extends over 13 amino acids. In its sample, this clonotype was seen many times. The antigen is not known. Source material: blood, either unsorted or a sorted T cell fraction (not recorded which). J is TRBJ1-2 and V is TRBV7-2, with TRBD1 matching 8 bases. This clonotype was sampled from a male donor with ankylosing spondylitis. CDR3 DNA: TGTGCCAGCAGCCTCCCAGGGGGCGAAGGCTACACCTTC. Its translation: CASSLPGGEGYTF.